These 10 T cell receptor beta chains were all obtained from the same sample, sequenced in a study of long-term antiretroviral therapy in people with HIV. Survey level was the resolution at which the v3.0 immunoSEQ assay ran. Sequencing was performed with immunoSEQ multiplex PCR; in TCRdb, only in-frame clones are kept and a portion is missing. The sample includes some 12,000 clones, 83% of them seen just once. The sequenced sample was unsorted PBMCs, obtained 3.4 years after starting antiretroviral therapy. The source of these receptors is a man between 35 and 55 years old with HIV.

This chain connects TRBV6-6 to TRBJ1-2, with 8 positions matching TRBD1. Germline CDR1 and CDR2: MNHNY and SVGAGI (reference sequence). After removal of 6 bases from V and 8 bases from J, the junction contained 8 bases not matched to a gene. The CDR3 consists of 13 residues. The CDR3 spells CASSQRTGLGYTF. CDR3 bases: TGTGCCAGCAGCCAGAGGACAGGGCTCGGCTACACCTTC.

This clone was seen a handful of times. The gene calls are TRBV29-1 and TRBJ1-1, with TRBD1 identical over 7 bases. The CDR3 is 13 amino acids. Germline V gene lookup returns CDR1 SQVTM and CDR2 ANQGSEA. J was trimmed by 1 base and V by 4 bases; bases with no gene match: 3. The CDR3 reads CSVGNRGNTEAFF. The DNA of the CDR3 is TGCAGCGTTGGTAACAGGGGGAACACTGAAGCTTTCTTT. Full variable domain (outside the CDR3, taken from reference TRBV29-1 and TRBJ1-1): SAVISQKPSRDICQRGTSLTIQCQVDSQVTMMFWYRQQPGQSLTLIATANQGSEATYESGFVIDKFPISRPNLTFSTLTVSNMSPEDSSIYLCSVGNRGNTEAFFGQGTRLTVV.

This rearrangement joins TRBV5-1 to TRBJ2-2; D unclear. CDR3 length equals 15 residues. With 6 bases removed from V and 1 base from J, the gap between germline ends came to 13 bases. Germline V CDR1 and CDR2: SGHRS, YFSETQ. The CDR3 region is CASTLGTQNTGELFF. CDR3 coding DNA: TGCGCCAGCACCTTAGGAACACAGAACACCGGGGAGCTGTTTTTT. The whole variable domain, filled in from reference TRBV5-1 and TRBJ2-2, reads KAGVTQTPRYLIKTRGQQVTLSCSPISGHRSVSWYQQTPGQGLQFLFEYFSETQRNKGNFPGRFSGRQFSNSRSEMNVSTLELGDSALYLCASTLGTQNTGELFFGEGSRLTVL.

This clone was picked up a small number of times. The DNA of the CDR3 is TGTGCCAGCAGCCAAGGCTCAGGGAAACTGTTTTTT. This gives the protein CASSQGSGKLFF. J is TRBJ1-4 and V is TRBV4-2, with D possibly TRBD1 on 5 matching bases. The CDR3 spans 12 residues. Trimming took off 1 base at V and 11 bases at J, with 8 bases between the two ends. Germline V gene data show CDR1 as LGHNA and CDR2 as YNFKEQ.

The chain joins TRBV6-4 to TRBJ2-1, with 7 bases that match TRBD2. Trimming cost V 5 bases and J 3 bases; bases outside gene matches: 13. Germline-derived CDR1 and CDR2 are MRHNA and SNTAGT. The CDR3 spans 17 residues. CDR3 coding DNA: TGTGCCAGCAGTCGAACTTTCGGGGCGGGAGACTACAATGAGCAGTTCTTC. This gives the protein CASSRTFGAGDYNEQFF.

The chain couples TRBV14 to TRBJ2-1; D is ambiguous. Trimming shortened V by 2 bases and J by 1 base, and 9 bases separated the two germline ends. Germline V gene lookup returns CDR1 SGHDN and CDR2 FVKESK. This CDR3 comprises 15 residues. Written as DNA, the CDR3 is TGTGCCAGCAGCCAAATACACGGGTCCTACAATGAGCAGTTCTTC. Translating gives CASSQIHGSYNEQFF.

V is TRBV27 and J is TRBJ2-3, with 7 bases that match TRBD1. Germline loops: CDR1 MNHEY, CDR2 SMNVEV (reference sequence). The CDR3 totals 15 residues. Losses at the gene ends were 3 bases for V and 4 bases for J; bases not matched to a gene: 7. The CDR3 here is CASSLGTAISDTQYF. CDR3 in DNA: TGTGCCAGCAGTTTGGGGACAGCGATTTCAGATACGCAGTATTTT.

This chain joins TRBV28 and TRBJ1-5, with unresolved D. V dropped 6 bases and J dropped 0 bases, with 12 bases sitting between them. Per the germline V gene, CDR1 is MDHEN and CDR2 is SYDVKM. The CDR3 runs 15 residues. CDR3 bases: TGTGCCAGCAGCTCGACTTTCTATAGCAATCAGCCCCAGCATTTT. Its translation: CASSSTFYSNQPQHF.

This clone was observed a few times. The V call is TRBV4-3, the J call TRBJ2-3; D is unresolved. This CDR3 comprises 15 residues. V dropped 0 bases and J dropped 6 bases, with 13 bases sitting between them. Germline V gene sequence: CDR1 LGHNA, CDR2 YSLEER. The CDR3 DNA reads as TGCGCCAGCAGCCAAGACTATAGGACGACGGATACGCAGTATTTT. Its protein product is CASSQDYRTTDTQYF.

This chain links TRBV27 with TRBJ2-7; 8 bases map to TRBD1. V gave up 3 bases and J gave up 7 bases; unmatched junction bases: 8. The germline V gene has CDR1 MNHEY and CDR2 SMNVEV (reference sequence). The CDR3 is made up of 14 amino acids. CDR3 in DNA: TGTGCCAGCAGTTTCCAGGGGGCGCCAGGGGAGCAGTACTTC. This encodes CASSFQGAPGEQYF.